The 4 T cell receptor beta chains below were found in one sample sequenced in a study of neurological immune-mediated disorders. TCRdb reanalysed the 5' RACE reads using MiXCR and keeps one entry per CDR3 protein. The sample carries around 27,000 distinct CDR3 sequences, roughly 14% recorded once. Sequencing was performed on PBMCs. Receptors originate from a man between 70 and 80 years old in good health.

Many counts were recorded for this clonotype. In nucleotides, the CDR3 is TGTGCCAGCAGCCTTTATGACCTAGCCAAAAACATTCAGTACTTC. Its translation is CASSLYDLAKNIQYF. The chain is built from TRBV28 and TRBJ2-4; D gene ambiguous. This CDR3 comprises 15 residues. Germline V CDR1 and CDR2: MDHEN, SYDVKM. Trimming removed 6 bases from V and 0 bases from J, with 12 bases in between.

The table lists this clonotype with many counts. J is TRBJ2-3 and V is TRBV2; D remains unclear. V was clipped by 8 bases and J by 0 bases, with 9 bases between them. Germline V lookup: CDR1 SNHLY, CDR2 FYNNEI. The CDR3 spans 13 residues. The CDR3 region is CASGPDSTDTQYF. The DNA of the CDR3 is TGTGCCAGCGGGCCGGATAGCACAGATACGCAGTATTTT. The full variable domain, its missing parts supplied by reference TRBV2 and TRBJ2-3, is EPEVTQTPSHQVTQMGQEVILRCVPISNHLYFYWYRQILGQKVEFLVSFYNNEISEKSEIFDDQFSVERPDGSNFTLKIRSTKLEDSAMYFCASGPDSTDTQYFGPGTRLTVL.

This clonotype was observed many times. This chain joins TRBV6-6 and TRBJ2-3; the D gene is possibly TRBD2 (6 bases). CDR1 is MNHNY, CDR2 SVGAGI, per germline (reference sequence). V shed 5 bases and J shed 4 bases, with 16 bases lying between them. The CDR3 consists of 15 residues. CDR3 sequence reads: CASSPQRAGADTQYF. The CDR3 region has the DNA TGTGCCAGCAGTCCTCAGAGAGCGGGCGCAGATACGCAGTATTTT.

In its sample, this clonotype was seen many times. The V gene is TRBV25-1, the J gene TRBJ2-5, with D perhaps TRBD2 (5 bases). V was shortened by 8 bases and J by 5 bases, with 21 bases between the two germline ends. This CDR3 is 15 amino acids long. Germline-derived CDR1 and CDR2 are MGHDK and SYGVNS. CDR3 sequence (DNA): TGTGCCAGCGGACCCGCGGGCACGAAGAGGGAGACCCAGTACTTC. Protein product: CASGPAGTKRETQYF.